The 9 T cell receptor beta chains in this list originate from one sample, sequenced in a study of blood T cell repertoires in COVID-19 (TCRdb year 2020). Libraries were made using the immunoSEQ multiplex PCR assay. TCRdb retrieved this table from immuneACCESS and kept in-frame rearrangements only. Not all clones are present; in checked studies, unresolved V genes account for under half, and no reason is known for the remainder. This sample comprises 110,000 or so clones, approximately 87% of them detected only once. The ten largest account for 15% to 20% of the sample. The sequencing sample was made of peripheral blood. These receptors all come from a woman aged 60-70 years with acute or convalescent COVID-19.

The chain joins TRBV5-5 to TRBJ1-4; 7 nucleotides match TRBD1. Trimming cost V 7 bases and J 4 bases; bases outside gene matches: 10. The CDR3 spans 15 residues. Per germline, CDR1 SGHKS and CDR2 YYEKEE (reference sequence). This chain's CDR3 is CASPLGDRNNEKLFF. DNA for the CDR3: TGTGCCAGCCCTCTCGGGGACAGAAATAATGAAAAACTGTTTTTT.

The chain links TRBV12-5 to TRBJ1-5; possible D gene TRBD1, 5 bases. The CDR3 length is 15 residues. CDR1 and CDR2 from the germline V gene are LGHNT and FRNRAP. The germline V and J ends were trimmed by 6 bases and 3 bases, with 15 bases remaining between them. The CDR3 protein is CASGAAQGINQPQHF. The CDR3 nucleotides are TGTGCTAGTGGCGCGGCCCAGGGAATCAATCAGCCCCAGCATTTT. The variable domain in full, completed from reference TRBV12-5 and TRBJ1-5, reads DARVTQTPRHKVTEMGQEVTMRCQPILGHNTVFWYRQTMMQGLELLAYFRNRAPLDDSGMPKDRFSAEMPDATLATLKIQPSEPRDSAVYFCASGAAQGINQPQHFGDGTRLSIL.

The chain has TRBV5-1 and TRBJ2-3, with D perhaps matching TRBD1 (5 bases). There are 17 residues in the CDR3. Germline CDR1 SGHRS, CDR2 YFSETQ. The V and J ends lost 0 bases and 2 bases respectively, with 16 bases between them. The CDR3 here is CASSLGRENSPTDTQYF. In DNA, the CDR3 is TGCGCCAGCAGCTTGGGCAGGGAAAATAGTCCCACAGATACGCAGTATTTT.

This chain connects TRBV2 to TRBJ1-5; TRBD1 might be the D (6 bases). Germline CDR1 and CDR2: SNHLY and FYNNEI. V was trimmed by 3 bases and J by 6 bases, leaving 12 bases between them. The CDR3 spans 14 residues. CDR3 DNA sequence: TGTGCCAGCAGTGACCAGGGGATTTCTCAGCCCCAGCATTTT. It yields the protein CASSDQGISQPQHF. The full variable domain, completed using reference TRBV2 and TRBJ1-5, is EPEVTQTPSHQVTQMGQEVILRCVPISNHLYFYWYRQILGQKVEFLVSFYNNEISEKSEIFDDQFSVERPDGSNFTLKIRSTKLEDSAMYFCASSDQGISQPQHFGDGTRLSIL.

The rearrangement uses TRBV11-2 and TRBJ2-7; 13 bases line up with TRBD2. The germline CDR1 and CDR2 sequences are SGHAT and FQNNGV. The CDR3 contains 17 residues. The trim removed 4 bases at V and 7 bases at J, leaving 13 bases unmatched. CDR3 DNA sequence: TGTGCCAGCAGCTATACTAGCGGGAGGGCCGTTGTGAGGGAGCAGTACTTC. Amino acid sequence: CASSYTSGRAVVREQYF.

The CDR3 DNA is TGTGCCAGCAGCTTAGGACAGGGCAGGACTGGAAACACCATATATTTT. Protein sequence: CASSLGQGRTGNTIYF. J is TRBJ1-3 and V is TRBV7-8; 7 positions match TRBD1. The CDR3 length is 16 residues. Germline V gene sequence: CDR1 SGHVS, CDR2 FQNEAQ. V lost 1 base to trimming and J lost 2 bases; unmatched junction nucleotides: 5.

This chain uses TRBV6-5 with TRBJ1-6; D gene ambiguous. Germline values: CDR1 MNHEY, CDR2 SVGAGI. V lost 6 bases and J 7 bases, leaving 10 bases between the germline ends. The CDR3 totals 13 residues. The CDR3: CASSGDMNSPLHF. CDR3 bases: TGTGCCAGCAGCGGTGATATGAATTCACCCCTCCACTTT.

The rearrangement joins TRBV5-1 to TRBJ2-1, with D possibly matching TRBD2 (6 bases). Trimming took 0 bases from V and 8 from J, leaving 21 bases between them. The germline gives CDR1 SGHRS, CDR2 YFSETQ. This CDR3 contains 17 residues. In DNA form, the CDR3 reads TGCGCCAGCAGCTTGGCGGTAGCGGCCGTTCTAGGAGATGAGCAGTTCTTC. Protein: CASSLAVAAVLGDEQFF.

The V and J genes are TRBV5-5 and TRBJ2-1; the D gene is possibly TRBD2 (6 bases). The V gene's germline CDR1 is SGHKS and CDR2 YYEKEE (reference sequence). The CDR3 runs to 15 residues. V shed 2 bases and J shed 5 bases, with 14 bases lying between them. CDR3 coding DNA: TGTGCCAGCAGCTTTTCCCGGGAGCCCAACAATGAGCAGTTCTTC. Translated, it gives CASSFSREPNNEQFF.